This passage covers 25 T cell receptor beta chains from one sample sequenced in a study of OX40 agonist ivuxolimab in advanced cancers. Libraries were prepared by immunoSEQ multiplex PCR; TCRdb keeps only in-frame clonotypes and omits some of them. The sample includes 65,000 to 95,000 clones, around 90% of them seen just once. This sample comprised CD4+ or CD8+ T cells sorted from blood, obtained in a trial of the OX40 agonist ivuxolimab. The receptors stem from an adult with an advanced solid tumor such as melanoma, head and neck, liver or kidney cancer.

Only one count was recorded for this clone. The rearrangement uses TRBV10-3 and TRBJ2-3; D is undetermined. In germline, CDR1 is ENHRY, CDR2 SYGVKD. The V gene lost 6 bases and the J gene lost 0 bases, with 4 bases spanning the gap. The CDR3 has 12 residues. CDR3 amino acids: CAISLSTDTQYF. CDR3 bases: TGTGCCATCAGCTTAAGCACAGATACGCAGTATTTT.

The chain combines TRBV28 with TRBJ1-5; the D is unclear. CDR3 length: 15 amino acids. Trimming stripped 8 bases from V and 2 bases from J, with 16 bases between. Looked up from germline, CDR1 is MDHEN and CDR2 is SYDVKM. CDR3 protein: CASLSQPFGNQPQHF. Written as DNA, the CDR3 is TGTGCCAGCCTCTCACAGCCGTTTGGCAATCAGCCCCAGCATTTT.

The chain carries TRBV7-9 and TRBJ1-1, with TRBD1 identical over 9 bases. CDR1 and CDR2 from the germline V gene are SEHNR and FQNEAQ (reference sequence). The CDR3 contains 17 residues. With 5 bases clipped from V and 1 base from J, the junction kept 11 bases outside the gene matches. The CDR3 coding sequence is TGTGCCAGCAGCCCACACAGGGGGCTGACTTGGAACACTGAAGCTTTCTTT. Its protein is CASSPHRGLTWNTEAFF.

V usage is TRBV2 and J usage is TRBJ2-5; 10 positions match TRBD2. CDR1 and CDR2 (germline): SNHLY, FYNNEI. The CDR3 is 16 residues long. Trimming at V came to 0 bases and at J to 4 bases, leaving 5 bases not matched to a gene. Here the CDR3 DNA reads TGTGCCAGCAGTGAAGCTAGCGGGAGGCGCGCAGAGACCCAGTACTTC. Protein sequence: CASSEASGRRAETQYF. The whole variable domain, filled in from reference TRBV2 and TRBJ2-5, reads EPEVTQTPSHQVTQMGQEVILRCVPISNHLYFYWYRQILGQKVEFLVSFYNNEISEKSEIFDDQFSVERPDGSNFTLKIRSTKLEDSAMYFCASSEASGRRAETQYFGPGTRLLVL.

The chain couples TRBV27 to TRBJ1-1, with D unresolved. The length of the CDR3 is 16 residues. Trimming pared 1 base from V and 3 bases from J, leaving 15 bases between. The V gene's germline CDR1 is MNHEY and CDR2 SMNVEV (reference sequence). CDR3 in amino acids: CASSLLGLPRDTEAFF. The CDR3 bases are TGTGCCAGCAGTTTATTGGGCTTACCCCGGGACACTGAAGCTTTCTTT.

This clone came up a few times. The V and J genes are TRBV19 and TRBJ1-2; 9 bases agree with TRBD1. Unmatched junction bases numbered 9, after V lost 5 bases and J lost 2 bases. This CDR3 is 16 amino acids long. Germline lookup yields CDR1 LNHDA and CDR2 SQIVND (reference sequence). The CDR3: CASSPRPGTGNYGYTF. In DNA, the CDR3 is TGTGCCAGTAGTCCCCGTCCCGGGACAGGGAACTATGGCTACACCTTC.

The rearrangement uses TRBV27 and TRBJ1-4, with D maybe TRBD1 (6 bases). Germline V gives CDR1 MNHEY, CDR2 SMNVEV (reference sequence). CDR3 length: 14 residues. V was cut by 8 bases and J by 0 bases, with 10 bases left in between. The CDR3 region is CASGRTATNEKLFF. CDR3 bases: TGTGCCAGCGGAAGGACAGCAACTAATGAAAAACTGTTTTTT.

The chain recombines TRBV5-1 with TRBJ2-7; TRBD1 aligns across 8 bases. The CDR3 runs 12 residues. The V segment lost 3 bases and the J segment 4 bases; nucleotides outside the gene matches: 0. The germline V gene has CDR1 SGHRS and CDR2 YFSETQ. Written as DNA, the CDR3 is TGCGCCAGCAGCTGGGACAGGTACGAGCAGTACTTC. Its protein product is CASSWDRYEQYF.

The CDR3 here is CASSLVGQGAGEAFF. In DNA, the CDR3 is TGTGCCAGCAGCTTAGTGGGGCAGGGGGCCGGTGAAGCTTTCTTT. The chain has TRBV7-6 and TRBJ1-1, with TRBD1 matching 8 bases. The CDR3 loop spans 15 amino acids. Germline V CDR1 and CDR2: SGHVS, FNYEAQ. J lost 7 bases, V lost 1 base, and 8 bases had no gene match.

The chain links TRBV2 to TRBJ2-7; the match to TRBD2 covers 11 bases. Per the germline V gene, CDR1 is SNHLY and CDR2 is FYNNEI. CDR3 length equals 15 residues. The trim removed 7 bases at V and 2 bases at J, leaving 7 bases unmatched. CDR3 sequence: CASKASGRLTYEQYF. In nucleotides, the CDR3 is TGTGCCAGCAAGGCTAGCGGGAGGCTCACCTACGAGCAGTACTTC.

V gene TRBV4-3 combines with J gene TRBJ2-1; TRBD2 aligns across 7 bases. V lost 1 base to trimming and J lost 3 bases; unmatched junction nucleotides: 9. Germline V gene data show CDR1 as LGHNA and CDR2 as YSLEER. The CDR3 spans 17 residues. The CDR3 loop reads CASSQGRAGNHYNEQFF. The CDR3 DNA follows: TGCGCCAGCAGCCAAGGTCGAGCGGGAAACCACTACAATGAGCAGTTCTTC.

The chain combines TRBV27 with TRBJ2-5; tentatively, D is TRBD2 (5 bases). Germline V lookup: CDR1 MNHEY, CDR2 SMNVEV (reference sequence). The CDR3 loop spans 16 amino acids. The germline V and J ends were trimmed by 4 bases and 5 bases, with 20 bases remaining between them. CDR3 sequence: CASSSTMTAPGETQYF. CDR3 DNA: TGTGCCAGCAGTTCTACAATGACCGCACCGGGGGAGACCCAGTACTTC.

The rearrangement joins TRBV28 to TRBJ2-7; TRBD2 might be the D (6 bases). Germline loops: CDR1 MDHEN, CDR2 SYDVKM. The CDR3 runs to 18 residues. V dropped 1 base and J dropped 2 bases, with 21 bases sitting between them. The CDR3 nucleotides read TGTGCCAGCAGTTTATTTGGGGGGTCGGGCAGGGTCGCCTACGAGCAGTACTTC. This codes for CASSLFGGSGRVAYEQYF.

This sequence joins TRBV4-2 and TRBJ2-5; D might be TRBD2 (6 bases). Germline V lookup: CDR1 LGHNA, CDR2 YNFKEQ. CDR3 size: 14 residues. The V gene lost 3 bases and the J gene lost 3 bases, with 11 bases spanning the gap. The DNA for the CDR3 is TGTGCCAGCAGCCAGGTGTCGGGAGAAGAGACCCAGTACTTC. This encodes CASSQVSGEETQYF.

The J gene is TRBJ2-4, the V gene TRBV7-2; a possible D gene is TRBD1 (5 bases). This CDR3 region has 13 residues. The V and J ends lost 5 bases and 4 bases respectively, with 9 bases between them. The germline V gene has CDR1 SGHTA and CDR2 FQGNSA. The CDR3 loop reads CASSPTAKNIQYF. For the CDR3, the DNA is TGTGCCAGCAGCCCGACAGCGAAAAACATTCAGTACTTC.

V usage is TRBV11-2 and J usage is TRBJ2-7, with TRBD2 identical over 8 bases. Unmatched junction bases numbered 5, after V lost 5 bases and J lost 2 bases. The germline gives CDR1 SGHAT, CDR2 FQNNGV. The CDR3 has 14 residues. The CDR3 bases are TGTGCCAGCAGCCGACTAGCGCCCCCCTACGAGCAGTACTTC. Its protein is CASSRLAPPYEQYF.

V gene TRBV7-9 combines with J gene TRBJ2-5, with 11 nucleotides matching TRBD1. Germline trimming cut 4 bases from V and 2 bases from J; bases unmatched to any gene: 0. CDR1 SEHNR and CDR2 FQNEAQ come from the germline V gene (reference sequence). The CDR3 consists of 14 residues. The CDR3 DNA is TGTGCCAGCAGCTGGGACAGGGGGCAAGAGACCCAGTACTTC. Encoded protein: CASSWDRGQETQYF.

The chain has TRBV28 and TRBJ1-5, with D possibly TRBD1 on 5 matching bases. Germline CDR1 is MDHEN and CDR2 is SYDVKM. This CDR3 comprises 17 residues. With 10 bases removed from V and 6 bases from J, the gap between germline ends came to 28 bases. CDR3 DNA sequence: TGTGCCACCATCACCGGGACCTCTAGCCGCGTGGGTCAGCCCCAGCATTTT. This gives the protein CATITGTSSRVGQPQHF.

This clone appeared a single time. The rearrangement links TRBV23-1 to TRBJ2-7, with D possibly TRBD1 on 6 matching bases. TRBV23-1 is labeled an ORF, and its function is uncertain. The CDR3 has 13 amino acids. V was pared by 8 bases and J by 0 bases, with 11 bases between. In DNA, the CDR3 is TGCGCCAGCCAACCGGGACACTCCTACGAGCAGTACTTC. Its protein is CASQPGHSYEQYF.

The CDR3 reads CASKSRQGQGETQYF. The CDR3, as DNA: TGTGCCAGCAAGAGCCGACAGGGTCAGGGAGAGACCCAGTACTTC. The rearrangement links TRBV2 to TRBJ2-5, with TRBD1 identical over 7 bases. The germline gives CDR1 SNHLY, CDR2 FYNNEI. The CDR3 is 15 amino acids. The junction had 12 bases not matched to a gene; V was cut back by 7 bases and J by 4 bases.

In DNA, the CDR3 is TGCGCCAGCAGCCGCGGGAGGGGGACTTACGAGCAGTACTTC. The encoded protein is CASSRGRGTYEQYF. The chain links TRBV4-1 to TRBJ2-7; 9 bases map to TRBD2. CDR3 size: 14 residues. Trimming took 4 bases from V and 4 from J; bases not matched to a gene: 5. CDR1 is MGHRA, CDR2 YSYEKL, per germline.

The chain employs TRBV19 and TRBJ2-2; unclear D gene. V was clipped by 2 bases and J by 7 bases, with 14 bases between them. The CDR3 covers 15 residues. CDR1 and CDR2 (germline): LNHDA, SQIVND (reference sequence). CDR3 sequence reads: CASSIPSSWGGELFF. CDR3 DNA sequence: TGTGCCAGTAGTATACCATCCTCATGGGGCGGGGAGCTGTTTTTT.

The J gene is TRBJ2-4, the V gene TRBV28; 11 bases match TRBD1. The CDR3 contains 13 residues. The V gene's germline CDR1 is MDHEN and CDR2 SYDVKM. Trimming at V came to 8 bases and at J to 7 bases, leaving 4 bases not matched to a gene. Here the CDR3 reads CASRTGGRNIQYF. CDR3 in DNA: TGTGCCAGCCGGACAGGGGGCAGGAACATTCAGTACTTC.

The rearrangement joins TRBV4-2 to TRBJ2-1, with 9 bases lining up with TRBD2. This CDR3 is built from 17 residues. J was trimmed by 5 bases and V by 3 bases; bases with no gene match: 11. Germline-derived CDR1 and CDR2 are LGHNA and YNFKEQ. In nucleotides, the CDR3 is TGTGCCAGCAGCCAGGGTGTTTCTAGCGGGGCCGACAATGAGCAGTTCTTC. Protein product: CASSQGVSSGADNEQFF.

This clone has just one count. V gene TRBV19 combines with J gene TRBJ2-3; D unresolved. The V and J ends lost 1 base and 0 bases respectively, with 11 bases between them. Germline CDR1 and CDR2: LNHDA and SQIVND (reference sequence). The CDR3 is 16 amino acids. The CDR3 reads CASSIGVTISTDTQYF. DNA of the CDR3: TGTGCCAGTAGTATAGGGGTCACAATTAGCACAGATACGCAGTATTTT.